This paragraph reports one TCR beta chain. The record originates from a study of early T cells in non-severe SARS-CoV-2 infection. Trimming left V 6 bases short and J 1 base short, with 16 bases between. Per the germline V gene, CDR1 is KGHSH and CDR2 is LQKENI. The CDR3 is 15 amino acids. TCRdb re-called the 5' RACE reads through MiXCR, storing one row per CDR3 protein. The data hold some 80,000 distinct CDR3 sequences, with roughly 12% observed a single time. The chain employs TRBV18 and TRBJ2-7, with D possibly TRBD2 on 6 matching bases. The clonotype was recovered from an adult who was a healthcare worker with PCR-confirmed SARS-CoV-2 infection or an uninfected control (not recorded which). The donor label of this sample is uncertain. The specimen comprised whole blood, sampled at baseline. DNA for the CDR3: TGTGCCAGCTCCCCTGGACGCGGGGATTCCTACGAGCAGTACTTC. Its translation: CASSPGRGDSYEQYF.